This TCR beta chain was retrieved from a study of cytomegalovirus exposure and HLA in healthy donors. Across the whole study: There were around 100 million unique TCR beta sequences, drawn from approximately 180 million T cells, in an earlier analysis.

Trimming took 1 base from V and 4 from J; bases not matched to a gene: 3. The CDR3 extends over 14 amino acids. The germline V gene has CDR1 SEHNR and CDR2 FQNEAQ (reference sequence). Study observations and caveats: Productive rates of about 87% or about 30% were seen for most TCR beta V segments in an earlier analysis.

Notes on this clone: Its antigen is unknown.

Vbeta (60) and Jbeta (13) primers were used in the PCR. How the authors handled the data: In a later analysis, the count reached about 75 million unique TCR beta chains, with roughly 11 million shared. The data were produced by immunoSEQ multiplex PCR, yet TCRdb's version contains in-frame clones alone and is incomplete. V and J calls plus clone size are reproduced from that table; the DNA served to infer D and trimming. This sample has tens of thousands of clones, with about 77% found just once. Sequencing was done on a sample of PBMCs. The clonotype was recovered from a woman aged 40 to 49 in good health and CMV-seropositive. The J gene is TRBJ2-5, the V gene TRBV7-9; TRBD2 aligns across 7 bases. CDR3 DNA sequence: TGTGCCAGCAGCTTAGGTGGACTAGGAGAGACCCAGTACTTC. This sequence encodes CASSLGGLGETQYF.